Below, one TCR beta chain is given with its context. This specimen comes from a study of T cell changes during pregnancy in multiple sclerosis. The CDR3 loop spans 15 amino acids. Measured with immunoSEQ multiplex PCR; TCRdb has only the in-frame clones, and not every one. The top ten hold over 1.1% of the sample, which has fewer than 75,000 clones, 80% to 95% seen once. The sequences come from peripheral blood, collected in the second trimester of pregnancy. The receptor was derived from a female donor with multiple sclerosis, enrolled in a pregnancy study. The chain has TRBV21-1 and TRBJ1-4; the table's D call TRBD1 went unverified against the DNA. TRBV21-1 is described as a pseudogene. The chain's CDR3 is CASSRMETGGEKLFF. CDR3 in DNA: TGTGCCAGCAGCAGGATGGAGACAGGGGGAGAAAAACTGTTTTTT.